These 2 T cell receptor beta chains were all obtained from the same sample, sequenced in a study of blood T cell repertoires in COVID-19. Sequencing was performed with immunoSEQ multiplex PCR; in TCRdb, only in-frame clones are kept and a portion is missing. In the table there are under 130,000 clones, approximately 85% of which are singletons. Sequencing was done on a sample of peripheral blood. Every receptor here comes from a man in his fifties or sixties with acute or convalescent COVID-19.

The rearrangement links TRBV7-6 to TRBJ2-1; unclear D gene. V was pared by 2 bases and J by 2 bases, with 10 bases between. Germline V lookup: CDR1 SGHVS, CDR2 FNYEAQ. This CDR3 is built from 15 residues. This CDR3 reads CASSLQALTYNEQFF. The CDR3 DNA reads as TGTGCCAGCAGCTTACAAGCCCTTACCTACAATGAGCAGTTCTTC.

This chain connects TRBV25-1 to TRBJ1-2; maybe TRBD1 (5 bases). Between the trimmed V and J ends, which lost 6 bases and 7 bases, there was a span of 15 bases. From germline, CDR1 is MGHDK and CDR2 SYGVNS. CDR3 length: 13 residues. In DNA form, the CDR3 reads TGTGCCAGCAGCCTGGGGCAGGGAGGTGGCTACACCTTC. This encodes CASSLGQGGGYTF.